Given below is one T cell receptor (beta chain) in context. Its target is not known. Assay used: immunoSEQ multiplex PCR; TCRdb lists only in-frame clones, some missing. The table has some 140,000 clones, approximately 90% seen once; the top ten hold approximately 3%. The data originate from a study of T cell responses to AZD1222 COVID-19 vaccine. The wider study: Second-dose groups at about 4 or about 12 weeks were pooled. Study findings and constraints: Spike was spanned by vaccine-associated CD4 TCRs, with dominance at 160-218 and 743-854.

The sequences come from peripheral blood, collected on day 0 of AZD1222 vaccination. This TCR derives from an adult in good health.

CDR3 residues: CASSDRVKVTEAFF. DNA for the CDR3: TGCGCCAGCAGTGACAGGGTTAAGGTCACTGAAGCTTTCTTT. The chain has TRBV5-1 and TRBJ1-1, with 7 bases that match TRBD1. V lost 5 bases, J lost 4 bases, and 8 bases stayed unmatched. Germline CDR1 and CDR2: SGHRS and YFSETQ. The CDR3 contains 14 residues.